This T cell receptor beta chain was found in a study of a mutant IDH1 vaccine in newly diagnosed glioma. Study in general: Administration of eight vaccinations to patients took place in weeks 1, 3, 5, 7, 11, 15, 19, 23. The first vaccination came 4-6 weeks after radiotherapy alone, or with temozolomide cycles. Averaging 40.4 years of age, treated patients were approximately 62% male and about 38% female. Antecedent treatment encompassed radiotherapy, temozolomide, or their combination; the majority received both.

Trimming removed 7 bases at V and 4 bases at J, with 14 bases between. Germline V gene lookup returns CDR1 MNHNY and CDR2 SVGAGI (reference sequence). The CDR3 runs to 14 residues. The assay was immunoSEQ multiplex PCR, and TCRdb's table has in-frame clones only and misses some. The data hold some 55,000 clones, with 80% to 90% observed a single time. Of note for this clone: Its antigen is currently unknown.

Time point defined: week 5, during vaccination. Each dose delivered 300 ug of mutant IDH1 20-mer peptide subcutaneously with imiquimod. This receptor was taken from a woman in her thirties or forties with glioma. The chain couples TRBV6-6 to TRBJ2-1, with D unresolved. Specimen: PBMCs, collected from a glioma patient whose treatment included an IDH1 peptide vaccine. Here the CDR3 DNA reads TGTGCCAGCAACCGGGCAGGTCAATACAATGAGCAGTTCTTC. It translates to CASNRAGQYNEQFF.